This TCR beta chain is drawn from a study of Graves' ophthalmopathy and Graves' hyperthyroidism. Study observations and caveats: The model achieved about 64% sensitivity and 72% to 85% specificity for ophthalmopathy progression. Using 13 signatures, a model distinguished ophthalmopathy from stable hyperthyroidism, reaching around 87% sensitivity and around 81% specificity.

TCR beta CDR3 amplification used RNA transcripts. Second-round multiplex PCR came after a first-round RT-PCR that employed HTBI primers. TCRdb re-called the multiplex PCR reads with MiXCR, one entry per CDR3 protein. The table has 350,000 to 450,000 distinct CDR3 sequences, over 20% seen once. Each hyperthyroidism patient was newly diagnosed, with under 2 months' duration, and aged 18 to 65. At least ten counts were recorded for this clonotype. The antigen is undetermined. CDR1 and CDR2 (germline): SGHTA, FQGNSA. This CDR3 is built from 15 residues. V shed 4 bases, J shed 3 bases, and the junction held 9 bases outside the gene matches.

The specimen was peripheral blood. The chain recombines TRBV7-2 with TRBJ2-7, with 7 nucleotides matching TRBD2. The receptor comes from a woman aged 18-30 years with stable Graves' hyperthyroidism. The CDR3 sequence is CASSSLERDNYEQYF. The CDR3 DNA reads as TGTGCCAGCAGCTCCCTGGAGCGGGATAACTACGAGCAGTACTTC.